Below are 21 T cell receptor beta chains sequenced from a single sample in a study of blood T cells in healthy people across ages. The authors ran a second PCR of roughly 6 to 12 cycles using a sample-barcoded 5' primer and a J-beta primer mix. TCRdb processed the 5' RACE reads anew with MiXCR; each CDR3 protein has one entry. The top ten hold 4% of the sample, which has around 1,600,000 distinct CDR3 sequences, approximately 43% seen once. The material sequenced was blood. The origin of the receptors is a woman aged 18-35 years in good health.

A few counts support this clonotype. This rearrangement joins TRBV7-9 to TRBJ2-5; no firm D call. The germline V gene has CDR1 SEHNR and CDR2 FQNEAQ (reference sequence). Trimming stripped 5 bases from V and 7 bases from J, with 14 bases between. The CDR3 runs 13 residues. The CDR3 protein is CASSQTNRGTQYF. In DNA, the CDR3 is TGTGCCAGCAGCCAAACAAATAGAGGGACCCAGTACTTC. The whole variable domain, remainder taken from reference TRBV7-9 and TRBJ2-5, is DTGVSQNPRHKITKRGQNVTFRCDPISEHNRLYWYRQTLGQGPEFLTYFQNEAQLEKSRLLSDRFSAERPKGSFSTLEIQRTEQGDSAMYLCASSQTNRGTQYFGPGTRLLVL.

This clonotype occurred a few times. The chain has TRBV20-1 and TRBJ2-3; 8 nucleotides match TRBD2. The germline V gene has CDR1 DFQATT and CDR2 SNEGSKA (reference sequence). V shed 3 bases, J shed 0 bases, and the junction held 8 bases outside the gene matches. CDR3 size: 16 residues. CDR3: CSARDTGGPSTDTQYF. The CDR3 DNA reads as TGCAGTGCTAGGGACACGGGGGGGCCCAGCACAGATACGCAGTATTTT.

This clonotype was observed a few times. The V and J genes are TRBV20-1 and TRBJ2-3, with 16 positions matching TRBD2. Per germline, CDR1 DFQATT and CDR2 SNEGSKA (reference sequence). The V segment lost 3 bases and the J segment 1 base; nucleotides outside the gene matches: 1. This CDR3 contains 16 residues. Here the CDR3 reads CSARGTSGRGTDTQYF. CDR3 coding DNA: TGCAGTGCTAGGGGGACTAGCGGGAGGGGCACAGATACGCAGTATTTT.

In its sample, this clonotype was seen once. The V gene is TRBV20-1, the J gene TRBJ1-2, with TRBD1 matching 7 bases. From germline, CDR1 is DFQATT and CDR2 SNEGSKA (reference sequence). J was trimmed by 4 bases and V by 5 bases; bases with no gene match: 7. The length of the CDR3 is 13 residues. As DNA, the CDR3 is TGCAGTGCTGTCCGACAGGGAGTCTATGGCTACACCTTC. Protein sequence: CSAVRQGVYGYTF.

In DNA form, the CDR3 reads TGTGCCAGCAGCATTCTTAGCGGGGGGTGGAATGAGCAGTACTTC. As protein: CASSILSGGWNEQYF. V and J are TRBV11-2 and TRBJ2-4; 10 positions agree with TRBD2. CDR3 length equals 15 residues. From germline, CDR1 is SGHAT and CDR2 FQNNGV. J was trimmed by 13 bases and V by 5 bases; bases with no gene match: 14.

V and J are TRBV14 and TRBJ1-2, with 7 bases matching TRBD1. The germline V gene has CDR1 SGHDN and CDR2 FVKESK. The CDR3 consists of 12 residues. V lost 5 bases, J lost 8 bases, and 5 bases stayed unmatched. The CDR3 DNA reads as TGTGCCAGCAGCATAGGACAGGCCGGCTACACCTTC. It encodes CASSIGQAGYTF. The whole variable domain, filled in from reference TRBV14 and TRBJ1-2, reads EAGVTQFPSHSVIEKGQTVTLRCDPISGHDNLYWYRRVMGKEIKFLLHFVKESKQDESGMPNNRFLAERTGGTYSTLKVQPAELEDSGVYFCASSIGQAGYTFGSGTRLTVV.

A single count supports this clonotype. The chain joins TRBV5-1 to TRBJ1-2; 7 nucleotides match TRBD1. Per germline, CDR1 SGHRS and CDR2 YFSETQ. This CDR3 has 14 residues. J gave up 3 bases and V 4 bases, and 6 bases lay outside the gene matches. CDR3 loop: CASSGDRDYYGYTF. The CDR3 DNA reads TGCGCCAGCAGCGGAGACAGGGACTACTATGGCTACACCTTC.

The chain couples TRBV6-5 to TRBJ1-2, with a tentative D call TRBD1 (5 bases). The CDR3 sequence is 15 residues long. Germline CDR1 is MNHEY and CDR2 is SVGAGI. The germline V and J ends were trimmed by 0 bases and 2 bases, with 10 bases remaining between them. The chain's CDR3 is CASSYSSRANYGYTF. CDR3 coding DNA: TGTGCCAGCAGTTACTCGTCCAGGGCGAACTATGGCTACACCTTC.

The V call is TRBV28, the J call TRBJ2-5, with D unclear. V lost 3 bases and J 0 bases, leaving 5 bases between the germline ends. The length of the CDR3 is 13 residues. The germline V gene has CDR1 MDHEN and CDR2 SYDVKM. In DNA, the CDR3 is TGTGCCAGCAGTTTCCTCCACCAAGAGACCCAGTACTTC. It codes for CASSFLHQETQYF.

This clonotype has just a few counts. The genes are TRBV20-1 and TRBJ2-7, with D perhaps matching TRBD1 (6 bases). Deletions cut 6 bases from V and 2 bases from J, with 14 bases between. The CDR3 has 13 amino acids. Germline V gives CDR1 DFQATT, CDR2 SNEGSKA (reference sequence). CDR3 region: CSATGIGPYEQYF. In nucleotides, the CDR3 is TGCAGTGCAACAGGGATCGGCCCCTACGAGCAGTACTTC.

V usage is TRBV20-1 and J usage is TRBJ1-1, with 8 bases fitting TRBD1. The junction had 10 bases not matched to a gene; V was cut back by 0 bases and J by 1 base. The CDR3 extends over 17 amino acids. The germline gives CDR1 DFQATT, CDR2 SNEGSKA (reference sequence). The CDR3 loop reads CSARDLDRVYRNTEAFF. CDR3 nucleotide sequence: TGCAGTGCTAGAGATCTGGACAGGGTCTATCGGAACACTGAAGCTTTCTTT.

This clonotype was picked up many times. The chain combines TRBV10-3 with TRBJ2-5; the D gene is possibly TRBD1 (5 bases). V shed 6 bases and J shed 1 base, with 12 bases lying between them. The CDR3 loop spans 14 amino acids. CDR1 and CDR2 from the germline V gene are ENHRY and SYGVKD. Here the CDR3 reads CAIRQTDSQETQYF. CDR3 nucleotides: TGTGCCATCAGGCAAACAGACAGCCAAGAGACCCAGTACTTC.

The chain carries TRBV30 and TRBJ1-1; 8 bases fit TRBD1. The CDR3 has 15 residues. The trim removed 2 bases at V and 1 base at J, leaving 6 bases unmatched. Germline CDR1 and CDR2: GTSNPN and SVGIG (reference sequence). CDR3: CAWSLRGTGNTEAFF. Here the CDR3 DNA reads TGTGCCTGGAGTCTCCGGGGGACAGGGAACACTGAAGCTTTCTTT.

This chain uses TRBV5-1 with TRBJ2-2; TRBD1 matches at 7 bases. V lost 5 bases and J lost 4; bases outside the gene matches: 11. CDR3 size: 16 residues. CDR1 and CDR2 from the germline V gene are SGHRS and YFSETQ. The CDR3 nucleotides are TGCGCCAGCAGTCCCGGGACAGACTTGAGCACCGGGGAGCTGTTTTTT. This sequence encodes CASSPGTDLSTGELFF.

The V call is TRBV7-9, the J call TRBJ1-1, with D tentatively TRBD1 (6 bases). Trimming took 2 bases from V and 10 from J, leaving 14 bases between them. CDR3 length: 13 residues. Germline V gives CDR1 SEHNR, CDR2 FQNEAQ (reference sequence). In DNA, the CDR3 is TGTGCCAGCAGCTTAAGGGGGGGGACAAGAGCTTTCTTT. This translates into CASSLRGGTRAFF.

The table lists this clonotype with a few counts. The chain combines TRBV9 with TRBJ1-1; the match to TRBD1 covers 7 bases. CDR1 and CDR2 (germline): SGDLS, YYNGEE. There are 16 residues in the CDR3. The V and J ends lost 0 bases and 4 bases, in that order; junction bases with no gene match: 9. The CDR3 loop reads CASSVAAGGVGTEAFF. For the CDR3, the DNA is TGTGCCAGCAGCGTAGCGGCAGGGGGGGTAGGCACTGAAGCTTTCTTT.

The J gene is TRBJ1-2, the V gene TRBV7-2; D uncertain. The germline CDR1 and CDR2 sequences are SGHTA and FQGNSA. This CDR3 is built from 15 residues. V was clipped by 1 base and J by 2 bases, with 11 bases between them. CDR3 in DNA: TGTGCCAGCAGCTTAGAATCATGGGCCAACTATGGCTACACCTTC. Amino acid sequence: CASSLESWANYGYTF. The whole variable domain, remainder taken from reference TRBV7-2 and TRBJ1-2, is GAGVSQSPSNKVTEKGKDVELRCDPISGHTALYWYRQSLGQGLEFLIYFQGNSAPDKSGLPSDRFSAERTGGSVSTLTIQRTQQEDSAVYLCASSLESWANYGYTFGSGTRLTVV.

The chain combines TRBV29-1 with TRBJ2-7; maybe TRBD1 (5 bases). Germline-derived CDR1 and CDR2 are SQVTM and ANQGSEA. This CDR3 is 14 amino acids long. Trimming stripped 5 bases from V and 7 bases from J, with 21 bases between. This CDR3 reads CSVSGQLEPNEQYF. CDR3 in DNA: TGCAGCGTTTCAGGACAACTTGAACCCAATGAGCAGTACTTC.

CDR3 bases: TGCGCCAGCAGCTTGTCCCACATGAACACTGAAGCTTTCTTT. This codes for CASSLSHMNTEAFF. The chain uses TRBV5-1 and TRBJ1-1; D ambiguous. The CDR3 totals 14 residues. V was shortened by 1 base and J by 0 bases, with 7 bases between the two germline ends. Germline V CDR1 and CDR2: SGHRS, YFSETQ.

This clonotype was counted at least ten times. The V gene is TRBV29-1, the J gene TRBJ2-5; weak D call: TRBD1 (6 bases). Trimming removed 3 bases from V and 5 bases from J, with 13 bases in between. Germline-derived CDR1 and CDR2 are SQVTM and ANQGSEA. The CDR3 is made up of 13 amino acids. The CDR3 is CSVDTGLRETQYF. In nucleotides, the CDR3 is TGCAGCGTTGACACAGGGTTGCGGGAGACCCAGTACTTC.

In nucleotides, the CDR3 is TGTGCCATCAGTGAGAGTCTAGCGGAGTACGAGCAGTACTTC. It specifies CAISESLAEYEQYF. This chain uses TRBV10-3 with TRBJ2-7, with 7 bases fitting TRBD2. In germline, CDR1 is ENHRY, CDR2 SYGVKD. CDR3 length equals 14 residues. Germline trimming cut 2 bases from V and 4 bases from J; bases unmatched to any gene: 5.